The clone carrying this T cell receptor beta chain has at least ten counts. This sample was taken from a study of T-cell reconstitution after alpha-beta-depleted transplantation in children. Unique molecular identifiers were used in preparing the TCRbeta library. TCRdb passed the PCR reads through MiXCR, listing each CDR3 protein once. This table has fewer than 700,000 distinct CDR3 sequences, 10% to 15% appearing once. CDR3 length: 13 residues. Deletions cut 4 bases from V and 3 bases from J, with 13 bases between. CDR1 is SQVTM, CDR2 ANQGSEA, per germline. The sequence came from a male patient younger than 18 who had a stem cell transplant for acute myeloid leukemia, so the T cells may come from the graft donor. The chain couples TRBV29-1 to TRBJ2-7; D could derive from TRBD1 or TRBD2 (5 bases each). The sequenced sample was PBMCs, mostly from graft donor cells, obtained 360 days after TCRalphabeta/CD19-depleted stem cell transplant. As DNA, the CDR3 is TGCAGCGTTGCCGGGACCATATACTACGAGCAGTACTTC. This gives the protein CSVAGTIYYEQYF.